This TCR beta chain was recorded in a study of blood T cell repertoires in COVID-19 (TCRdb year 2020). Broadly, across the study: Collaborator samples came from the United States, Italy and Spain and covered acute and convalescent phases of COVID-19. The prospective study material was composed of cDNA or gDNA derived from T cells, B-cell-depleted T cells, or PBMCs. Subjects who had been exposed to COVID-19, were actively infected with it, or had recovered from it provided the deeply sampled blood TCRbeta repertoires that made up the dataset. The repertoires were released in a freely available public database intended as a resource for research on the immune response to SARS-CoV-2. The samples were drawn from the first 160 participants of the ongoing ImmuneRACE study and from 1,254 subjects provided by 6 global collaborators. The sample metadata nearly always contained a de-identified subject ID, COVID-19 status, age in years and sex. Where HLA class I and class II types were available, the types were taken from metadata supplied by the sample provider, not from assay-based typing. Broad study findings and their caveats: The quantity of clinical and demographic metadata differed by source and by participant and was supplied without curation.

Collaborating institutions collected whole blood in K2EDTA tubes following their own protocols. For TCRbeta analysis, collaborators shipped samples as frozen whole blood, isolated PBMCs, or DNA extracted from either of those sample types. TCRbeta CDR3 regions were amplified from genomic DNA using the immunoSEQ Assay, a bias-controlled multiplex PCR. The original methods were these. Within the assay, amplification of reference gene primers was used to estimate how many nucleated cells each sample contained. Sequence reads were collapsed and filtered to measure the absolute abundance of every unique TCRbeta CDR3 rearrangement. For each sample, productive Simpson clonality was calculated as the square root of Simpson's diversity index over productive rearrangements. As stored in TCRdb, this immuneACCESS dataset retains in-frame rearrangements with V and J assigned. A fraction of the clones does not appear; measured against another copy, unresolved V genes explain less than half of the discrepancy, and the remainder lacks a known reason. From that table come the V and J calls and clone size; the DNA was used to work out D and trimming. This sample holds roughly 200,000 clones; about 83% were observed only once. Of the sample, over 1.5% is held by the ten largest clones.

This clone was observed once. The antigen it binds to is not known. The record has no base qualities; no much larger clone is one base away. Input material: peripheral blood. This TCR came from a human donor in a cohort sampled during active COVID-19.

CDR3 sequence: CASSYSSGVSSGANVLTF. The DNA sequence is given as TGTGCCAGCAGTTACTCGTCAGGGGTTTCATCTGGGGCCAACGTCCTGACTTTC. The chain employs TRBV6-2 or TRBV6-3 and TRBJ2-6, with a tentative D gene TRBD1 over 6 matching bases. The germline V gene gives CDR1 as MNHEY and CDR2 as SVGEGT. The CDR3 measures 18 amino acids from cysteine to phenylalanine. Just CDR3 DNA is preserved here, 54 bases in frame from base 1. V is cut by 0 bases and J by 1 base, and the space between the germline ends is 13 bases.